This TCR beta chain was recorded in a study of a mutant IDH1 vaccine in newly diagnosed glioma. Germline CDR1 LNHDA, CDR2 SQIVND (reference sequence). This CDR3 is 18 amino acids long. Trimming took 3 bases from V and 0 from J; bases not matched to a gene: 10. The protocol was immunoSEQ multiplex PCR, while the TCRdb copy is restricted to in-frame clones and leaves out a portion. The sample carries tens of thousands of clones, 80% to 90% recorded once. Comment on this clone: The antigen remains unidentified.

Time point: week 35, safety follow-up. Every vaccination contained 300 ug of the mutant IDH1 20-mer peptide and was paired with topical imiquimod. The J gene is TRBJ1-5, the V gene TRBV19; 8 nucleotides agree with TRBD1. The sequencing here drew on PBMCs, taken from a glioma patient whose treatment included an IDH1 peptide vaccine. The TCR originated in a woman between 18 and 29 years old with glioma. In nucleotides, the CDR3 is TGTGCCAGTAGTATCGGGCAGGGGGCCGGCCGTAGCAATCAGCCCCAGCATTTT. This codes for CASSIGQGAGRSNQPQHF.